This TCR beta chain emerged from a study of shared clonotypes between healthy human individuals. This clone appeared a single time. Sequencing was performed with immunoSEQ multiplex PCR; in TCRdb, only in-frame clones are kept and a portion is missing. Of roughly 2.4 million clones listed, approximately 96% are singletons. Trimming stripped 3 bases from V and 7 bases from J, with 18 bases between. The CDR3 runs 15 residues. Looked up from germline, CDR1 is SGHVS and CDR2 is FQNEAQ. This clonotype was obtained from a man younger than 35 in good health. The V and J genes are TRBV7-8 and TRBJ1-1, with a weak D call TRBD1 (5 bases). Sequencing used naive CD4+ T cells sorted from blood. Subset in this sample: CD45RA+ positively selected. This chain's CDR3 is CASSFESGARGEAFF. In DNA, the CDR3 is TGTGCCAGCAGCTTTGAGAGCGGGGCCCGAGGTGAAGCTTTCTTT. Full variable domain (rest looked up from reference TRBV7-8 and TRBJ1-1): GAGVSQSPRYKVAKRGQDVALRCDPISGHVSLFWYQQALGQGPEFLTYFQNEAQLDKSGLPSDRFFAERPEGSVSTLKIQRTQQEDSAVYLCASSFESGARGEAFFGQGTRLTVV.